The clone carrying this T cell receptor (beta chain) has just a few counts. Its target is not known. V was shortened by 6 bases and J by 6 bases, with 21 bases between the two germline ends. This CDR3 has 15 residues. Germline V gene data show CDR1 as MNHEY and CDR2 as SMNVEV (reference sequence). The source of the sample is a study of metastatic and nonmetastatic thyroid tumors. As for the study in general: Across blood and tumor or nodule tissue, repertoires from malignant and benign thyroid patients were compared with one another. Overall study findings and caveats: Benign nodules reportedly had significantly lower TCR beta diversity than malignant thyroid tumors in blood and tumor.

Original processing notes: The study took CDR3 differences across clinicopathological groups and made a distant-metastasis classifier for papillary thyroid cancer from them. TCRdb reanalyzed the PCR reads via MiXCR. Clone size and V and J calls follow TCRdb, not the original study. The top ten clones hold under 30% of a sample with about 7,000 clones, approximately 40% of them seen once. All patients were untreated before thyroid surgery. This receptor was taken from a female donor with papillary thyroid cancer or a benign thyroid nodule (not recorded which). Some clones in this sample may be carry-over from other donors' samples. Material for sequencing was tumor tissue. The genes are TRBV27 and TRBJ2-7, with D perhaps matching TRBD1 (6 bases). As DNA, the CDR3 is TGTGCCAGCAGGAGGAGTGGGACATCCGCCCTCGAGCAGTACTTC. Translation: CASRRSGTSALEQYF.